These 7 T cell receptor beta chains share one sample of origin, sequenced in a study of radiation and T cells in renal cell carcinoma. Time point meaning: blood 2 weeks post-SBRT. The treatment denotes: 15 Gy SBRT to primary tumor, nephrectomy 4 weeks later. Clones were sequenced by immunoSEQ multiplex PCR, and TCRdb holds only the in-frame ones, with some missing. Counted here are 100,000 to 150,000 clones, approximately 85% occurring once; the ten biggest clones make up around 6.1%. Sequences were derived from blood, sampled from a patient whose treatment included radiotherapy and nephrectomy. The receptor set was obtained from a man in his fifties or sixties with renal cell carcinoma.

The chain is built from TRBV5-5 and TRBJ2-3, with a weak D call TRBD1 (5 bases). This CDR3 is 14 amino acids long. V lost 0 bases, J lost 4 bases, and 9 bases lay in between. Germline CDR1 is SGHKS and CDR2 is YYEKEE (reference sequence). The CDR3 protein is CASSLVRVADTQYF. DNA for the CDR3: TGTGCCAGCAGCTTGGTCAGGGTGGCAGATACGCAGTATTTT.

V usage is TRBV11-2 and J usage is TRBJ1-2, with a possible D match to TRBD1 (6 bases). The germline V gene encodes CDR1 SGHAT and CDR2 FQNNGV. CDR3 length: 15 residues. V was cut by 5 bases and J by 6 bases, with 19 bases left in between. CDR3 region: CASSEQEGGLDGYTF. In DNA form, the CDR3 reads TGTGCCAGCAGCGAACAGGAGGGGGGCTTGGATGGCTACACCTTC.

This clone was picked up one time. The chain uses TRBV10-3 and TRBJ2-5, with 10 bases identical to TRBD1. The ends lost 5 bases at V and 4 bases at J; junction bases unmatched: 1. This CDR3 spans 13 amino acids. Per germline, CDR1 ENHRY and CDR2 SYGVKD. The CDR3 here is CAISRTGGETQYF. Here the CDR3 DNA reads TGTGCCATCAGTAGGACAGGGGGAGAGACCCAGTACTTC.

The chain links TRBV5-1 to TRBJ1-1, with 8 bases identical to TRBD1. The CDR3 sequence is 13 residues long. Germline assignment: CDR1 SGHRS and CDR2 YFSETQ. V lost 4 bases and J lost 3; bases outside the gene matches: 2. The CDR3 loop reads CASSPGQDTEAFF. The CDR3 DNA sequence: TGCGCCAGCAGCCCGGGACAGGACACTGAAGCTTTCTTT.

The J gene is TRBJ2-1, the V gene TRBV30; maybe TRBD1 (5 bases). With 2 bases removed from V and 2 bases from J, the gap between germline ends came to 7 bases. The germline CDR1 and CDR2 sequences are GTSNPN and SVGIG (reference sequence). The CDR3 spans 13 residues. The CDR3 coding sequence is TGTGCCTGGAGTAAAGGGGCCTACAATGAGCAGTTCTTC. Protein: CAWSKGAYNEQFF.

The chain uses TRBV29-1 and TRBJ2-2; TRBD2 matches 15 bases. The germline gives CDR1 SQVTM, CDR2 ANQGSEA. The junction had 5 bases not matched to a gene; V was cut back by 5 bases and J by 1 base. CDR3 size: 17 residues. The CDR3, as DNA: TGCAGCGTTTTGGGACTAGCGGGGGGATTGAACACCGGGGAGCTGTTTTTT. It specifies CSVLGLAGGLNTGELFF.

The genes are TRBV7-9 and TRBJ2-3; unclear D gene. In germline, CDR1 is SEHNR, CDR2 FQNEAQ (reference sequence). The CDR3 totals 12 residues. V gave up 1 base and J gave up 7 bases, with 6 bases separating them. This CDR3 reads CASSLDSNTQYF. CDR3 in DNA: TGTGCCAGCAGCTTAGACTCGAATACGCAGTATTTT.